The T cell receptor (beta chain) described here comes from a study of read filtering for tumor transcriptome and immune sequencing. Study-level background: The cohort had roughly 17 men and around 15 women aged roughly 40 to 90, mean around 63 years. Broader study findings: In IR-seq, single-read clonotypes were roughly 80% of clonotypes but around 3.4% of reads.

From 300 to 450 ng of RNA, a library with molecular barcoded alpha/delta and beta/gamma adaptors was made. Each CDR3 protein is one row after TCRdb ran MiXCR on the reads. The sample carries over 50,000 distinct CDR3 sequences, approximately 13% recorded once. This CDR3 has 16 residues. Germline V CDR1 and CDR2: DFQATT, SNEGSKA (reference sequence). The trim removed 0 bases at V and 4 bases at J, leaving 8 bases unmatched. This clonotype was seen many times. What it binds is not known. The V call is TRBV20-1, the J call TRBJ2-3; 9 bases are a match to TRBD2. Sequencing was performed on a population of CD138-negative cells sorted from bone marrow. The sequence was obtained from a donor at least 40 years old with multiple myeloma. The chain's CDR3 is CSARDRLAGTADTQYF. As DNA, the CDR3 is TGCAGTGCTAGAGATCGGCTAGCGGGAACCGCAGATACGCAGTATTTT.